The subject of this entry is one TCR beta chain. Antigen specificity is unknown. The protocol was immunoSEQ multiplex PCR, while the TCRdb copy is restricted to in-frame clones and leaves out a portion. There are around 370,000 clones in the sample; 90% to 98% occur only once, and 0.32% lies in the top ten. The data are from a study of shared clonotypes between healthy human individuals. Trimming cost V 2 bases and J 9 bases, with 10 bases left between them. There are 11 residues in the CDR3. Germline CDR1 reads GTSNPN; CDR2 reads SVGIG (reference sequence). Study findings and constraints: Sorted-subset samples were not fully sequenced, rarefaction indicated.

The chain joins TRBV30 to TRBJ1-2; D ambiguous. Sequencing was done on a sample of memory CD8+ T cells sorted from blood. The subset is: CD45RO+ cells pooled with CCR7-negative TemRA cells. This sequence was found in a man aged 25-45 years in good health. The CDR3 nucleotides are TGTGCCTGGAGTTCTCAAATGAGCTACACCTTC. It translates to CAWSSQMSYTF.